These T cell receptor beta chains were read from a single sample in a study of cytomegalovirus exposure and HLA in healthy donors. The table came from immunoSEQ multiplex PCR; TCRdb's copy has only in-frame clones and leaves some out. The sample lists 100,000 to 150,000 clones, under 80% occurring once. Sequencing was done on a sample of PBMCs. Source of these receptors: a woman in her sixties in good health and CMV-seropositive. Each CDR3 is given with its conserved first and last residue. Fields, in order: J gene, clone size, D gene, V gene, CDR3 DNA, CDR3 protein. The D gene is left open where the match is weak. The size field is filled for only some rows; it gives once, few, many or a size class.

>TRBJ1-4|NA|TRBD1|TRBV7-2
TGTGCCAGCAGCTTAGGAGTTATAGGGGGCTCAGGACTGTTTTTT
CASSLGVIGGSGLFF
>TRBJ2-2|NA|TRBD1|TRBV11-3
TGTGCCAGCAGCTTCGAGGGGACAGGGGCTATGTCCGGGGAGCTGTTTTTT
CASSFEGTGAMSGELFF
>TRBJ2-7|NA|NA|TRBV29-1
TGCAGCGTTGAAGGGGGCAGGGCAGTGGGCGAGCAGTACTTC
CSVEGGRAVGEQYF
>TRBJ2-3|NA|NA|TRBV7-2
TGTGCCAGCAGCTTAAGCTACACAGATACGCAGTATTTT
CASSLSYTDTQYF
>TRBJ1-4|once|NA|TRBV4-1
TGCGCCAGCAGCCAAGATCACGGGGGAAAACTGTTTTTT
CASSQDHGGKLFF
>TRBJ2-7|NA|TRBD2|TRBV6-1
TGTGCCAGCAGTGGGCTAGCGGCCTACGAGCAGTACTTC
CASSGLAAYEQYF
>TRBJ1-6|NA|TRBD1|TRBV2
TGTGCCAGCAGTGAACGGCGTCCGGACAGGGCCAATTCACCCCTCCACTTT
CASSERRPDRANSPLHF
>TRBJ2-5|NA|NA|TRBV6-5
TGTGCCAGCAGTTACTCCCGGGACCAAGAGACCCAGTACTTC
CASSYSRDQETQYF
>TRBJ2-7|NA|NA|TRBV11-2
TGTGCCAGCAGCTTCGGTAGCGGAGCCTACGAGCAGTACTTC
CASSFGSGAYEQYF
>TRBJ1-2|NA|NA|TRBV11-2
TGTGCCAGCAGCCCTAGAAGGGAGGGGCGCGGAGGCTACACCTTC
CASSPRREGRGGYTF
>TRBJ1-3|NA|TRBD1|TRBV19
TGTGCCAGTAGTTACAGGGGACCAGGAAACACCATATATTTT
CASSYRGPGNTIYF
>TRBJ2-4|NA|NA|TRBV19
TGTGCCAGTAGTAACCGGCCCAACGCGGGCAAAAACATTCAGTACTTC
CASSNRPNAGKNIQYF
>TRBJ1-2|NA|TRBD1|TRBV19
TGTGCCAGTCAGCCCAGACAGGGGGCTGCGTCTGGCTACACCTTC
CASQPRQGAASGYTF
>TRBJ2-5|NA|NA|TRBV1
TGCACCAGTAGCCTCGGGACTAGCGGGAAAGAGACCCAGTACTTC
CTSSLGTSGKETQYF
>TRBJ2-7|once|NA|TRBV5-1
TGCGCCAGCAGCCCCGCGGGGGCCTTCTCCTACGAGCAGTACTTC
CASSPAGAFSYEQYF
>TRBJ1-1|NA|NA|TRBV27
TGTGCCGTCCTCCGGGACAACCCCTTGGACACTGAAGCTTTCTTT
CAVLRDNPLDTEAFF
>TRBJ1-2|few|NA|TRBV7-6
TGTGCCAGCAGCAAGGGGCCCCAAACTAACTATGGCTACACCTTC
CASSKGPQTNYGYTF
>TRBJ2-7|once|TRBD1|TRBV11-3
TGTGCCAGCAGCTTAGGGGACAGGGGCCGGCCCTACGAGCAGTACTTC
CASSLGDRGRPYEQYF
>TRBJ2-7|NA|TRBD1|TRBV4-1
TGCGCCAGCAGCCGGAGTGCGCCAGGGGGACCCTACGAGCAGTACTTC
CASSRSAPGGPYEQYF
>TRBJ1-3|NA|NA|TRBV18
TGTGCCAGCTCACCCGGACAATCCTCTGGAAACACCATATATTTT
CASSPGQSSGNTIYF
>TRBJ2-2|NA|NA|TRBV6-1
TGTGCCAGCAGGGCAAACGTCGCGAACACCGGGGAGCTGTTTTTT
CASRANVANTGELFF
>TRBJ2-3|once|NA|TRBV6-5
TGTGCCAGCAGTTACCAGCGAGGTGGCACAGATACGCAGTATTTT
CASSYQRGGTDTQYF
>TRBJ2-5|few|NA|TRBV7-2
TGTGCCAGCAGCTTTCAGGTTGGCGTACAAGAGACCCAGTACTTC
CASSFQVGVQETQYF
>TRBJ2-1|few|NA|TRBV6-6
TGTGCCAGCAGTTCCGGGAGAAGCTCAAATGAGCAGTTCTTC
CASSSGRSSNEQFF
>TRBJ2-1|NA|TRBD2|TRBV7-8
TGTGCCAGCAGCCAAGGACTAGGAAACAATGAGCAGTTCTTC
CASSQGLGNNEQFF
>TRBJ2-3|few|NA|TRBV6-6
TGTGCCAGCAGTTCCGGGGTGACTCGGAATACGCAGTATTTT
CASSSGVTRNTQYF
>TRBJ2-7|NA|TRBD2|TRBV7-9
TGTGCCAGCAGCTTACGTAATAGCGGGACTAGAAATTACGAGCAGTACTTC
CASSLRNSGTRNYEQYF
>TRBJ2-3|NA|TRBD2|TRBV5-4
TGTGCCAGCAGCTTGACTAGCGGATCCACAGATACGCAGTATTTT
CASSLTSGSTDTQYF
>TRBJ2-1|NA|NA|TRBV30
TGTGCCTGGGGAGAAGCGGAAATTGAGCAGTTCTTC
CAWGEAEIEQFF
>TRBJ2-5|NA|TRBD2|TRBV27
TGTGCCAGCAGGCCCGCTAGCGGGAGAGGGGAGACCCAGTACTTC
CASRPASGRGETQYF
>TRBJ2-7|NA|TRBD1|TRBV19
TGTGCCAGTAGTAGAAAAGGAACAGGGGCCTACGAGCAGTACTTC
CASSRKGTGAYEQYF
>TRBJ2-3|NA|TRBD2|TRBV7-2
TGTGCCAGCAGCTTAGCTTGGCTAGCGGGGGGAGGAGATACGCAGTATTTT
CASSLAWLAGGGDTQYF
>TRBJ2-3|NA|NA|TRBV14
TGTGCCAGCAGCCAAGTTAATTCCGATACGCAGTATTTT
CASSQVNSDTQYF
>TRBJ1-2|NA|NA|TRBV4-1
TGCGCCAGCAGCCCGGACAGTTCTAACTATGGCTACACCTTC
CASSPDSSNYGYTF
>TRBJ1-2|NA|TRBD1|TRBV28
TGTGCCAGCAGTTCGGGACAGGTAGATGGCTACACCTTC
CASSSGQVDGYTF
>TRBJ1-5|NA|NA|TRBV6-6
TGTGCCAGCAGTCCGTCGGTCTATAGCAATCAGCCCCAGCATTTT
CASSPSVYSNQPQHF
>TRBJ2-7|NA|TRBD2|TRBV7-9
TGTGCCAGCAGCTTACGGGGGGGATACGAGCAGTACTTC
CASSLRGGYEQYF
>TRBJ2-7|NA|TRBD2|TRBV5-4
TGTGCCAGCAGCTTGGGGACTAGCGTAACCTACGAGCAGTACTTC
CASSLGTSVTYEQYF
>TRBJ2-3|NA|TRBD1|TRBV10-3
TGTGCCATCAGCGGCAGGGAGACAGGGACAGCAGATACGCAGTATTTT
CAISGRETGTADTQYF
>TRBJ1-2|NA|NA|TRBV5-4
TGTGCCAGCAGCCCCGACAGGCTCTTCTATGGCTACACCTTC
CASSPDRLFYGYTF